The present T cell receptor beta chain was sequenced within a study of shared clonotypes between healthy human individuals. Across the whole study: Per donor, CD8 memory used one plate, CD8 naive used two, CD4 memory used three and CD4 naive used three.

TCRdb's copy holds only in-frame clones and misses some; the assay was immunoSEQ multiplex PCR. The sample yields about 2.3 million clones, 93% seen once. The germline V gene encodes CDR1 MNHEY and CDR2 SVGAGI. This CDR3 has 15 residues. The V segment lost 8 bases and the J segment 4 bases; nucleotides outside the gene matches: 10. This chain links TRBV6-5 with TRBJ2-1, with 8 positions matching TRBD1. This receptor was obtained from a young man in good health. Some clones in this sample may be carry-over from other donors' samples. The sequenced sample consisted of naive CD4+ T cells from PBMCs. Subset indicated: CD45RA+ positively selected. The CDR3 DNA sequence: TGTGCCAGCCAAACTCGGGACAGGACATACAATGAGCAGTTCTTC. Protein: CASQTRDRTYNEQFF.